This record looks at one TCR beta chain sequence and its context. The target antigen is unknown. These data come from a study of T cells in localized non-small cell lung cancer. General study results and limits: Appearing in adjacent lung were a median about 60 of the top 100 tumor clones.

Clones were read by immunoSEQ multiplex PCR, and TCRdb kept only the in-frame ones, dropping some. This repertoire shows 26,000 or so clones, around 85% found once; its top ten account for about 14%. This material consisted of peripheral blood, taken before any cancer treatment. This clonotype was obtained from a female donor over 55 with stage II squamous cell lung carcinoma.

This CDR3 reads CASSLGVSTDTQYF. CDR3 nucleotide sequence: TGTGCCAGCAGCTTGGGGGTTAGCACAGATACGCAGTATTTT. The rearrangement uses TRBV7-3 and TRBJ2-3; either TRBD1 or TRBD2 may fit D (5 bases each). With 3 bases removed from V and 0 bases from J, the gap between germline ends came to 7 bases. The V gene's germline CDR1 is SGHTA and CDR2 FQGTGA. The CDR3 is 14 amino acids.